This T cell receptor beta chain was sequenced for a study of cytomegalovirus exposure and HLA in healthy donors. Study-level information: Genotyping showed roughly 83% of almost 400 donors falling in the Caucasian-associated ancestry cluster. Study findings and constraints: There were 150 to 200 TCR beta chains listed as cytomegalovirus-associated. An Asian-associated ancestry cluster reportedly showed fewer N-insertions than the approximately 700-donor mean in a later analysis.

The CDR3 is 15 residues long. The germline gives CDR1 SGHTA, CDR2 FQGTGA. The trim removed 5 bases at V and 5 bases at J, leaving 11 bases unmatched. Both 60 Vbeta primers and 13 Jbeta primers went into the PCR. Authors' methods: Later analysis identified 88 million or so unique TCR beta chains, about 12 million shared. Here immunoSEQ multiplex PCR was the method, and the copy in TCRdb shows in-frame clones only, minus some. The V and J calls and the clone size are those of that table, but D and trimming were determined from the DNA. The sample yields 140,000 or so clones, less than 10% seen once. Remarks on this clone: Its target is not known.

The source material was PBMCs. This sequence originates from a male donor in good health and CMV-seronegative. The chain combines TRBV7-3 with TRBJ2-7; TRBD2 agrees at 8 bases. CDR3 sequence (DNA): TGTGCCAGCAGCCCCCTCGGACTAGCTTACGACGAGCAGTACTTC. Translation: CASSPLGLAYDEQYF.